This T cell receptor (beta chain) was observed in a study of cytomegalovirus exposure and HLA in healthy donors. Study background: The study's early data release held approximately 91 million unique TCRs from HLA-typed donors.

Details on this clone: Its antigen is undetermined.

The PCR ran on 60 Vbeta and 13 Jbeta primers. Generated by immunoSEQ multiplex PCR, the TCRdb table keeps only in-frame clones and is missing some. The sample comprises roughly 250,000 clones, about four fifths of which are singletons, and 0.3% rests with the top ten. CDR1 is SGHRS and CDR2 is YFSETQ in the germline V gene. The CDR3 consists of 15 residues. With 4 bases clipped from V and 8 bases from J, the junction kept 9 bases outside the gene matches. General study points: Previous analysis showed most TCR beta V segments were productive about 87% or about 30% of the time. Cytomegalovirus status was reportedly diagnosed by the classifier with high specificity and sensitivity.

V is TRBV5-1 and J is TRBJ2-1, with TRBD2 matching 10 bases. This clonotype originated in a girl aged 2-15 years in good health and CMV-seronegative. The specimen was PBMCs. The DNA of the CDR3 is TGCGCCAGCAGCCTGAGCGGGAGGGCCCCCTATGAGCAGTTCTTC. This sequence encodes CASSLSGRAPYEQFF.